This T cell receptor beta chain stems from a study of cytomegalovirus exposure and HLA in healthy donors. Study findings and constraints: With high specificity and sensitivity, the classifier reportedly diagnosed cytomegalovirus status.

The PCR made use of 60 Vbeta and 13 Jbeta primers. Assay: immunoSEQ multiplex PCR; the TCRdb copy retains only in-frame clones and omits some. Seen here are around 250,000 clones, around 80% observed once, and the top ten hold roughly 7.4%. Germline lookup yields CDR1 LNHDA and CDR2 SQIVND (reference sequence). The CDR3 extends over 14 amino acids. V lost 5 bases, J lost 6 bases, and 14 bases lay in between. Worth noting for this clone: Its antigen is still unknown.

The chain couples TRBV19 to TRBJ2-1; D not resolved. Sequenced sample: PBMCs. The TCR originated in a woman aged 55-70 years in good health and CMV-seropositive. DNA of the CDR3: TGTGCCAGTAGTGGTCCAACTTCAAGCAATGAGCAGTTCTTC. This translates into CASSGPTSSNEQFF. Full variable domain (missing parts from reference TRBV19 and TRBJ2-1): DGGITQSPKYLFRKEGQNVTLSCEQNLNHDAMYWYRQDPGQGLRLIYYSQIVNDFQKGDIAEGYSVSREKKESFPLTVTSAQKNPTAFYLCASSGPTSSNEQFFGPGTRLTVL.